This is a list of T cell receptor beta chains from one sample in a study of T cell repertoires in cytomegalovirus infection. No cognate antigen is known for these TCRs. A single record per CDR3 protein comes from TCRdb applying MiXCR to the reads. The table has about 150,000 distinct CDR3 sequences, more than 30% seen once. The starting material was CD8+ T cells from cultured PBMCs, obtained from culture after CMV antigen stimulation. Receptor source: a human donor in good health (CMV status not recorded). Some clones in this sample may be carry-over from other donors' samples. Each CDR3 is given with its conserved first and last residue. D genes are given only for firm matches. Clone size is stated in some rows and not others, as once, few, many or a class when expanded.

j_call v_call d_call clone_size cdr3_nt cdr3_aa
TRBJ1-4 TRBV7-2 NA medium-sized TGTGCCAGCAGTTCTGCCCCCACCAAGTCCGGGGTTGAAAAACTGTTTTTT CASSSAPTKSGVEKLFF
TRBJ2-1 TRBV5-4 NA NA TGTGCCAGCAGCTTTAAGGGGGGGCTCCCTAATGAGCAGTTCTTC CASSFKGGLPNEQFF
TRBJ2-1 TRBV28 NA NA TGTGCCAGCAGTTCCCTAAAATACAATGAGCAGTTCTTC CASSSLKYNEQFF
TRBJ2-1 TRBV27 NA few TGTGCCAGCACCGGGGGCAGGTCCAATGAGCAGTTCTTC CASTGGRSNEQFF
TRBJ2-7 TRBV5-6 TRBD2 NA TGTGCCAGCAGCCCGCCGGGACTAGCGGGGTACGAGCAGTACTTC CASSPPGLAGYEQYF
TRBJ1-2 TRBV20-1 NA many TGCAGTGCTAGAGATCTTTACCAGGCCGGTGGCTACACCTTC CSARDLYQAGGYTF
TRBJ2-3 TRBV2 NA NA TGTGCCAGCAGTGAGACTCCCCAGGGGCAGGGCTACACAGATACGCAGTATTTT CASSETPQGQGYTDTQYF
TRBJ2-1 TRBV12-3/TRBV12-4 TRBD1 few TGTGCCAGCAGTTTCGAGGGGGCCCTTTACAATGAGCAGTTCTTC CASSFEGALYNEQFF
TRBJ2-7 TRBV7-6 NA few TGTGCCAGCAGCCCCCGGGCCACCTACGAGCAGTACTTC CASSPRATYEQYF
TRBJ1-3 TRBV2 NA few TGTGCCAGCAGCGCGGGACTGGTGGAAAACACCATATATTTT CASSAGLVENTIYF
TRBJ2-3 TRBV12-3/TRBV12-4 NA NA TGTGCCAGCAGCCGAGCAGATACGCAGTATTTT CASSRADTQYF
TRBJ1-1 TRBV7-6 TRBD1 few TGTGCCAGCAGCCAGGGGGACTTCACTGAAGCTTTCTTT CASSQGDFTEAFF
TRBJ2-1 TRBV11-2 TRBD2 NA TGTGCCAGCGGGCTTGGCGGGGGGGATTACAATGAGCAGTTCTTC CASGLGGGDYNEQFF
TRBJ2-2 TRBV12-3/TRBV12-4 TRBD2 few TGTGCCAGCAGTCCCTTTGCGGGGGGTAGGACCGGGGAGCTGTTTTTT CASSPFAGGRTGELFF
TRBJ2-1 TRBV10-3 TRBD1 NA TGTGCCATCAGTGATCCCGGGAGGACAGGGGATTTCAATGAGCAGTTCTTC CAISDPGRTGDFNEQFF
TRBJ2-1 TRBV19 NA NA TGTGCCAGTACCCTCTCCTATGGGAAGAGGAACGAAGGCTACAATGAGCAGTTCTTC CASTLSYGKRNEGYNEQFF
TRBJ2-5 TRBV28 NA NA TGTGCCAGCAGTATTAGAGGGCGGGAGACCCAGTACTTC CASSIRGRETQYF
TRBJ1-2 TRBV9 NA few TGTGCCAGCAGCGTAGACAGTACCTATGAAGGCTACACCTTC CASSVDSTYEGYTF
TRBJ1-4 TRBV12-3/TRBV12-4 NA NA TGTGCCAGCAGTTTCGCAAATGGGGATAGATTGTTTTTT CASSFANGDRLFF
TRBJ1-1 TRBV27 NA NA TGTGCCAGCAGTTTATTGGGGCAGGGGACCACTGAAGCTTTCTTT CASSLLGQGTTEAFF
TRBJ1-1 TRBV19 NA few TGTGCCAGTAGTATCCTGAACACTGAAGCTTTCTTT CASSILNTEAFF
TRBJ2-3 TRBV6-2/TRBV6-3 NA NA TGTGCCAGGCTTGGGGGCAGGCTCCCACTGGATACGCAGTATTTT CARLGGRLPLDTQYF
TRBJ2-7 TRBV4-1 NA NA TGCGCCAGCAGCCAAGGTTCGCGGGGCTACGAGCAGTACTTC CASSQGSRGYEQYF
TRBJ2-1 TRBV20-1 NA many TGCAGTGCTATAGCCACTAGGGGGGACAATGAGCAGTTCTTC CSAIATRGDNEQFF
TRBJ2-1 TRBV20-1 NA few TGCAGTGCTAGAGATGTGGGGAGCCCCTGGAATGAGCAGTTCTTC CSARDVGSPWNEQFF
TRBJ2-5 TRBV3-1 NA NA TGTGCCAGCAGCCAGAACTACCCCGAAACCCAGTACTTC CASSQNYPETQYF
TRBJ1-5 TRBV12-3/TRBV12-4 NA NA TGTGCCAGCAGTTTTAACAGCAATCAGCCCCAGCATTTT CASSFNSNQPQHF
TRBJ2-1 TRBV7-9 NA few TGTGCCAGCAGCCTGAACCCTCCGCGGGACGATAGCAATGAGCAGTTCTTC CASSLNPPRDDSNEQFF
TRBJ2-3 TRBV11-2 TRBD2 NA TGTGCCGGCAGCTCAGAGTGGACTAGCGGGGAAGATACGCAGTATTTT CAGSSEWTSGEDTQYF
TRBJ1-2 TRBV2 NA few TGTGCCAGCAGTGGGATGGGGGCTTGGTATGGCTACACCTTC CASSGMGAWYGYTF
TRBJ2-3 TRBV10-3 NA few TGTGCCATCAGTGAGTTGTACGAACTAAGCACAGATACGCAGTATTTT CAISELYELSTDTQYF
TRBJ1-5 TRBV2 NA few TGTGCCAGCAGTGAATGGACGACGGGCGATCAGCCCCAGCATTTT CASSEWTTGDQPQHF
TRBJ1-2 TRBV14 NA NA TGTGCCAGCAGCCCCCCAGAGGGCAGCCGACGGGATGGCTACACCTTC CASSPPEGSRRDGYTF
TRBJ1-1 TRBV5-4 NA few TGTGCCAGTCAACAGGGATTGAACACTGAAGCTTTCTTT CASQQGLNTEAFF
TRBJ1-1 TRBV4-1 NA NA TGCGCCAGCAGCCAAGATGGGGCCAGGTCCCTCACCATGAACACTGAAGCTTTCTTT CASSQDGARSLTMNTEAFF
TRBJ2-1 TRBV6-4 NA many TGTGCCAGCAGTGACTACGGGCGAGGGGTCGGCAATGAGCAGTTCTTC CASSDYGRGVGNEQFF
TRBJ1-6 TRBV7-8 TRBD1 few TGTGCCAGCAGCTTAATTGGGGGGACAGGGGATTCACCCCTCCACTTT CASSLIGGTGDSPLHF
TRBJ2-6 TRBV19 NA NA TGTGCCAGTAGTATAGGAGAAGGGACCGGGGCCAACGTCCTGACTTTC CASSIGEGTGANVLTF
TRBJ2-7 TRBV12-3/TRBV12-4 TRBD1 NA TGTGCCAGCAGCCCGACAGGGCTAACCTACGAGCAGTACTTC CASSPTGLTYEQYF
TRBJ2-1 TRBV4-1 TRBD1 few TGCGCCAGCAGCCAAGAATCCCCACCAGGGCAGGGGGCAAGGAATGAGCAGTTCTTC CASSQESPPGQGARNEQFF
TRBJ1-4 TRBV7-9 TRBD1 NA TGTGCCAGCAGCGTATTTACAGGGGGCCAGCCTGAAAAACTGTTTTTT CASSVFTGGQPEKLFF
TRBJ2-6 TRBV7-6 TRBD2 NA TGTGCCAGCAGCTTATACGGGGGGGCACCAGGGGTCAACGTCCTGACTTTC CASSLYGGAPGVNVLTF
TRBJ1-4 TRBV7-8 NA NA TGTGCCAGCAGCTTAGTTGTGAGGGATGAAAAACTGTTTTTT CASSLVVRDEKLFF
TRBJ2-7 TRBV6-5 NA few TGTGCCAGCACGTCCCGACAGGAGACCTACGAGCAGTACTTC CASTSRQETYEQYF
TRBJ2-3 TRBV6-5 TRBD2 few TGTGCCAGCAGTGGGCTAGCGGGGTTCACAGATACGCAGTATTTT CASSGLAGFTDTQYF